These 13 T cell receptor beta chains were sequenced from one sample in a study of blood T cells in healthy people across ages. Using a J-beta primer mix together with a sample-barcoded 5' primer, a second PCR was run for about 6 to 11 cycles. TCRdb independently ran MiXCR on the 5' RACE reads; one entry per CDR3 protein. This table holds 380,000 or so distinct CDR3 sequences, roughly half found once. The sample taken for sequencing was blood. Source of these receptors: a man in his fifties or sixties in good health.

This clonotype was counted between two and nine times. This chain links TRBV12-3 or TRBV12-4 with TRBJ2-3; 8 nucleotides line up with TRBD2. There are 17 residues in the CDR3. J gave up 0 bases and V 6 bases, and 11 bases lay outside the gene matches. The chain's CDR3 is CASSRRQRGSSTDTQYF. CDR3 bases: TGTGCCAGCAGCCGCCGGCAGCGGGGGAGTAGCACAGATACGCAGTATTTT.

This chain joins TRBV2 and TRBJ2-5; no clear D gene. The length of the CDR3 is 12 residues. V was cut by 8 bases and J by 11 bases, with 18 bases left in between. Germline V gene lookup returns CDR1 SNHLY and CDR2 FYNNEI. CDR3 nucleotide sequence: TGTGCCAGCCGCAAAATGACACAAAGGCAGTACTTC. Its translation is CASRKMTQRQYF. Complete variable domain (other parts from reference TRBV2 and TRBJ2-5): EPEVTQTPSHQVTQMGQEVILRCVPISNHLYFYWYRQILGQKVEFLVSFYNNEISEKSEIFDDQFSVERPDGSNFTLKIRSTKLEDSAMYFCASRKMTQRQYFGPGTRLLVL.

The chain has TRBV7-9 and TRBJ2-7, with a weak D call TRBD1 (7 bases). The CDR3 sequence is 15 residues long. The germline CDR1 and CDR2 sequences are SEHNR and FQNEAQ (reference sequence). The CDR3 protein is CASGSRTGKTYEQYF. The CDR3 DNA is TGTGCTAGCGGCTCCCGGACAGGAAAAACCTACGAGCAGTACTTC. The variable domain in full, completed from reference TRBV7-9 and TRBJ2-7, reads DTGVSQNPRHKITKRGQNVTFRCDPISEHNRLYWYRQTLGQGPEFLTYFQNEAQLEKSRLLSDRFSAERPKGSFSTLEIQRTEQGDSAMYLCASGSRTGKTYEQYFGPGTRLTVT.

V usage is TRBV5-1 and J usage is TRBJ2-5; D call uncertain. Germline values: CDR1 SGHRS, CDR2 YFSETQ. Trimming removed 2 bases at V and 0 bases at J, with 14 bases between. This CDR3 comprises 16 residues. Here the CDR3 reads CASSLSGVQHQETQYF. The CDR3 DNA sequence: TGCGCCAGCAGCTTAAGTGGAGTTCAGCACCAAGAGACCCAGTACTTC.

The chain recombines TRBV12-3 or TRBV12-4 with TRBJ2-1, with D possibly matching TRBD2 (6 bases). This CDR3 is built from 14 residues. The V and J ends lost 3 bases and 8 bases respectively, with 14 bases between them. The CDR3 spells CASSFGGMGDEQFF. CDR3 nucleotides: TGTGCCAGCAGTTTTGGCGGGATGGGCGATGAGCAGTTCTTC.

CDR3 amino acids: CASGGYGYTF. The CDR3 nucleotides are TGTGCCAGTGGAGGGTATGGCTACACCTTC. The V call is TRBV7-2, the J call TRBJ1-2, with D uncertain. From germline, CDR1 is SGHTA and CDR2 FQGNSA. The V end lost 9 bases, the J end lost 5 bases, and 7 bases lay between the germline ends. CDR3 length: 10 amino acids. Based on the CDR3 plus reference TRBV7-2 and TRBJ1-2, the full variable domain is GAGVSQSPSNKVTEKGKDVELRCDPISGHTALYWYRQSLGQGLEFLIYFQGNSAPDKSGLPSDRFSAERTGGSVSTLTIQRTQQEDSAVYLCASGGYGYTFGSGTRLTVV.

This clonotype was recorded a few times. The CDR3 sequence: CSVGDNEQYF. DNA for the CDR3: TGCAGCGTTGGAGACAACGAGCAGTACTTC. The chain uses TRBV29-1 and TRBJ2-5; D unresolved. TRBJ2-7 explains the end of the DNA better; the J call may be wrong. This CDR3 has 10 amino acids. Germline CDR1 reads SQVTM; CDR2 reads ANQGSEA.

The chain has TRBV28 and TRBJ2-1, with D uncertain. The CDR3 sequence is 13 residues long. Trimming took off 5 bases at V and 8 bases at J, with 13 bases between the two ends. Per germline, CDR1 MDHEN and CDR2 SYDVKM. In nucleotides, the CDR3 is TGTGCCAGCAGTGGCCCCCTAGTGCATGAGCAGTTCTTC. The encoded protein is CASSGPLVHEQFF.

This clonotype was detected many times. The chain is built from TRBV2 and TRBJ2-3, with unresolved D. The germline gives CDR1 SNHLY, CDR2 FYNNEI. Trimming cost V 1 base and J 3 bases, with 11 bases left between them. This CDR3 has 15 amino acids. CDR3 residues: CASSEVWVRTDTQYF. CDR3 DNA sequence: TGTGCCAGCAGTGAAGTTTGGGTTAGAACAGATACGCAGTATTTT.

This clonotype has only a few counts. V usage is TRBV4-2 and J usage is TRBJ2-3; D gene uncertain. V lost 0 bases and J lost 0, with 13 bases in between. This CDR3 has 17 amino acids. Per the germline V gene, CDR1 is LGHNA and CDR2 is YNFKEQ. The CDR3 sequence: CASSQDIRGYSTDTQYF. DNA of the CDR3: TGTGCCAGCAGCCAAGATATACGAGGTTATAGCACAGATACGCAGTATTTT.

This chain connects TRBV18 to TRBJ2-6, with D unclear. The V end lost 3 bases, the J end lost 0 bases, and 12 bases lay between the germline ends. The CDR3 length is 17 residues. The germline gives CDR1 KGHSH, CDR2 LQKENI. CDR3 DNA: TGTGCCAGCTCACCGGAGTATGGTGCCTCTGGGGCCAACGTCCTGACTTTC. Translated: CASSPEYGASGANVLTF.

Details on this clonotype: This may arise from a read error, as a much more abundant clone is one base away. The DNA for the CDR3 is TGCGCCAGCAGTGAGCGGGGAAGTTCCTACAATGAGCAGTACTTC. Its translation is CASSERGSSYNEQYF. The chain has TRBV10-1 and TRBJ2-1, with D tentatively TRBD2 (5 bases). The J call is in doubt because the DNA end fits TRBJ2-7 better. The germline CDR1 and CDR2 sequences are WNHNN and SYGVQD (reference sequence). This CDR3 has 15 residues.

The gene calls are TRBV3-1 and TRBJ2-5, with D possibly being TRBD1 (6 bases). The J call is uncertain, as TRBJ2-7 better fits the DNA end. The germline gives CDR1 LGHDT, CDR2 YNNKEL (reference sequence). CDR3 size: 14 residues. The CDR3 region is CASSQTRTVLEQYF. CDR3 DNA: TGTGCCAGCAGCCAGACCCGGACAGTTCTCGAGCAGTACTTC.